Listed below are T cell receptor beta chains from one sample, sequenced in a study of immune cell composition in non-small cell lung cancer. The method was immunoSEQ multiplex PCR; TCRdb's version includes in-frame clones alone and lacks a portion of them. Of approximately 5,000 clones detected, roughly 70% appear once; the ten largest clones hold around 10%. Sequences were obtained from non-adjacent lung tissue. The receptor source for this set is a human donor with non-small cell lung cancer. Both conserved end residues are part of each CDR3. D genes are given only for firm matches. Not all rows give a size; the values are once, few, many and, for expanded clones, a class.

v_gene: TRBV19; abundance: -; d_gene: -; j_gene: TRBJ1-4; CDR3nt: TGTGCCAGTAGGACCCACAGGGCTACAACTAATGAAAAACTGTTTTTT; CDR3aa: CASRTHRATTNEKLFF
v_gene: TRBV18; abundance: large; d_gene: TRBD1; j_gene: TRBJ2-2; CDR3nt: TGTGCCAGCTCGTCCGCGGGACAGGGGAGCACCGGGGAGCTGTTTTTT; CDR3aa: CASSSAGQGSTGELFF
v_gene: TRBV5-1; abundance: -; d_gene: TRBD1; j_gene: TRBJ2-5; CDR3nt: TGCGCCAGCAGCTTGACAGGGGGCCAAGAGACCCAGTACTTC; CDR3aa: CASSLTGGQETQYF
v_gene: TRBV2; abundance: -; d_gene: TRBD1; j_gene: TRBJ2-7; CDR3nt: TGTGCCAGCAAGGACAGGGGGTTCTACGAGCAGTACTTC; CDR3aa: CASKDRGFYEQYF
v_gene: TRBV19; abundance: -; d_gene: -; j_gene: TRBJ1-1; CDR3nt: TGTGCCAGTACCCCCCAGGGGCAGGAAACTGAAGCTTTCTTT; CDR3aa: CASTPQGQETEAFF
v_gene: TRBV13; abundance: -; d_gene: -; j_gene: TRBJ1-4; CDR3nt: TGTGCCAGCAGCTTTGGTCGGCGGAGCGGTGAAAAACTGTTTTTT; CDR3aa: CASSFGRRSGEKLFF
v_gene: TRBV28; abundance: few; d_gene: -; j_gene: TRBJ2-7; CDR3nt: TGTGCCAGCCACGAGCGTGGGGAACCCTACGAGCAGTACTTC; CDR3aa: CASHERGEPYEQYF
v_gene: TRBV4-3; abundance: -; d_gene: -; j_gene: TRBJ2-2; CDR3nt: TGCGCCAGCAGCCAACCAGTGTACACCGGGGAGCTGTTTTTT; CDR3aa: CASSQPVYTGELFF
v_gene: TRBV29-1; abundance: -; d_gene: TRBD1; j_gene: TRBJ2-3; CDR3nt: TGCAGCGGGACAGGCCGGTCCACAGATACGCAGTATTTT; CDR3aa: CSGTGRSTDTQYF
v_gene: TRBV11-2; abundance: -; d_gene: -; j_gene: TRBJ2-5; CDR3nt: TGTGCCAGCAGCCTGCTTGGGACAAACCAAGAGACCCAGTACTTC; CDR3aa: CASSLLGTNQETQYF
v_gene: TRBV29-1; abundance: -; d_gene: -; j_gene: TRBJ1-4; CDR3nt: TGCAGCGTTGAATCCCAGGGCGAAAAACTGTTTTTT; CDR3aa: CSVESQGEKLFF
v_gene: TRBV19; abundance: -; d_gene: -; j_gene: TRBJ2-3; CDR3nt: TGTGCCAGTAGTATAGATCTAGGGCAGGCGAGCACAGATACGCAGTATTTT; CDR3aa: CASSIDLGQASTDTQYF
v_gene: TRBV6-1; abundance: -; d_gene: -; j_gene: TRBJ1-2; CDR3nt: TGTGCCGGCAGGTTGGGTTGGGGCTATGGCTACACCTTC; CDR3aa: CAGRLGWGYGYTF
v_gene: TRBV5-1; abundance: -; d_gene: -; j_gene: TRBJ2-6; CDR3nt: TGCGCCAGCAGCTTGGTAAGGGGGGGTTTGTCTGGGGCCAACGTCCTGACTTTC; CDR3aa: CASSLVRGGLSGANVLTF
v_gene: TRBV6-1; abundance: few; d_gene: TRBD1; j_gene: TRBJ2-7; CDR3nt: TGTGCCAGCAGGGCCGGGACAGGGAGCCCCTACGAGCAGTACTTC; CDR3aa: CASRAGTGSPYEQYF
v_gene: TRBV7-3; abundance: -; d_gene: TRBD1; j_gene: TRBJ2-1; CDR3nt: TGTGCCAGCAGCTCTCGGACAGGACCCAATGAGCAGTTCTTC; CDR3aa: CASSSRTGPNEQFF
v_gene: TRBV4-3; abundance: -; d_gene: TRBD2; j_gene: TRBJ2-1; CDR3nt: TGCGCCAGCAGCCAGCGGGGGGAAGGCGATGAGCAGTTCTTC; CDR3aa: CASSQRGEGDEQFF
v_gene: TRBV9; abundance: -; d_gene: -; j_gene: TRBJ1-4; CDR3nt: TGTGCCAGCAGCGTAGACGTACTCTCTGAAAAACTGTTTTTT; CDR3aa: CASSVDVLSEKLFF
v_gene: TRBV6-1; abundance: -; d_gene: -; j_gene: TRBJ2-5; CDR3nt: TGTGCCAGCAGTGAATACTCCCAAGAGACCCAGTACTTC; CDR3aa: CASSEYSQETQYF
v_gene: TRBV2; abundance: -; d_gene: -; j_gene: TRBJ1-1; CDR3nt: TGTGCCAGCGACGCTCCCGGAGGAGGGCCCGAAGCTTTCTTT; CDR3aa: CASDAPGGGPEAFF
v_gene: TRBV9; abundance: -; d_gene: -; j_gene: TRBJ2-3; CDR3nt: TGTGCCAGCAGCGTAGTGTCAGGGGGGACGCACACAGATACGCAGTATTTT; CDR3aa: CASSVVSGGTHTDTQYF
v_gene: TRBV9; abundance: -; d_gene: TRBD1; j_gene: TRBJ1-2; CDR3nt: TGTGCCAGCAGCGCAGACAGGGATGGCTACACCTTC; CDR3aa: CASSADRDGYTF
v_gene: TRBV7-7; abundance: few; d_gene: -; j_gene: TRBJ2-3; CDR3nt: TGTGCTAGCAGCCCCCAGGCTGGGTACCCAGATACGCAGTATTTT; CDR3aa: CASSPQAGYPDTQYF
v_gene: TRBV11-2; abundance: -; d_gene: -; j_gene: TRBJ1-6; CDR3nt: TGTGCCAGCAGCTTGGACCCGGGGGGCGATTCACCCCTCCACTTT; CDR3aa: CASSLDPGGDSPLHF
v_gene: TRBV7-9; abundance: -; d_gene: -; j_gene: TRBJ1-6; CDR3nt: TGTGCCAGCAGCTTATCGGGGCAGTCGGGGTCACCCCTCCACTTT; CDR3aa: CASSLSGQSGSPLHF
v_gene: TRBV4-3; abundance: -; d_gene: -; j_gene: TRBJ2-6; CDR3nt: TGCGCCAGCAGCACGGGAATAACGTCACAAAGTCGGGCCAACGTCCTGACTTTC; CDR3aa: CASSTGITSQSRANVLTF
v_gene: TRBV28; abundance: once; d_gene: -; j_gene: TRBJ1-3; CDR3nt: TGTGCCAGCAGTTCGCCCGGACCGAACTCTGGAAACACCATATATTTT; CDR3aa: CASSSPGPNSGNTIYF
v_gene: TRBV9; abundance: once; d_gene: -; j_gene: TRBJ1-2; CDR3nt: TGTGCCAGCAGCGACACAGGGACCTACACCTTC; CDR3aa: CASSDTGTYTF
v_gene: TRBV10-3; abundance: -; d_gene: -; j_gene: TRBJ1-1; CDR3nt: TGTGCCATCAGTGAGCGTGCAGGGGAGACCTCCAACACTGAAGCTTTCTTT; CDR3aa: CAISERAGETSNTEAFF
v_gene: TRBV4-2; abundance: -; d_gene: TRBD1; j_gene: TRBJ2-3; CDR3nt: TGTGCCAGCAGCCAAGACCCCAGGACAGGGAGAACAGATACGCAGTATTTT; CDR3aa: CASSQDPRTGRTDTQYF
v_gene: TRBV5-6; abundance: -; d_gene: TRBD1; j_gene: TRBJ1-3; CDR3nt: TGTGCCAGCAGCACAGGACAGGGGACTGGAAACACCATATATTTT; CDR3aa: CASSTGQGTGNTIYF
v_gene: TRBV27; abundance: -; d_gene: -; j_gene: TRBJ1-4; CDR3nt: TGTGCCAGCAGGGGGATGGGTCGAAGTGAAAAACTGTTTTTT; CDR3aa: CASRGMGRSEKLFF
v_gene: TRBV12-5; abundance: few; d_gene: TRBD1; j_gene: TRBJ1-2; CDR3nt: TGTGCTAGTGGGGGACGGACAGGCTCTAACTATGGCTACACCTTC; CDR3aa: CASGGRTGSNYGYTF
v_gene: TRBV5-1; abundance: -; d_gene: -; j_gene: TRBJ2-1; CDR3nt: TGCGCCAGCAGCTTTCAAGGGAACAACGCGCAGTTCTTC; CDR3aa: CASSFQGNNAQFF